A selection of T cell receptor beta chains follows, all from one sample in a study of blood T cell repertoires in COVID-19. The repertoire was sequenced with immunoSEQ multiplex PCR; TCRdb's copy has only in-frame clones and lacks some. This sample yields 100,000 to 150,000 clones, of which around three quarters are seen a single time; 2% to 2.5% belongs to the top ten. The sequencing input was peripheral blood. The receptors originated from a woman in her 70s with acute or convalescent COVID-19. Each CDR3 is given with its conserved first and last residue. Each record gives: J gene, D gene, V gene, clone size, CDR3 protein, CDR3 DNA. The D gene is left open where the match is weak. A clone size is listed for some rows: how often the clone was seen (once, few, many), or a class if it is expanded.

TRBJ1-1	-	TRBV7-9	few	CASSPETVWTEAFF	TGTGCCAGCAGCCCAGAGACAGTTTGGACTGAAGCTTTCTTT
TRBJ1-6	-	TRBV10-3	-	CAISVDFPMNNSPLHF	TGTGCCATCAGTGTCGACTTTCCGATGAATAATTCACCCCTCCACTTT
TRBJ1-3	TRBD1	TRBV3-1/TRBV3-2	-	CASSRTGPLSAGNTIYF	TGTGCCAGCAGCAGGACAGGGCCGCTCTCTGCGGGAAACACCATATATTTT
TRBJ1-5	-	TRBV2	-	CASRDNSVSNQPQHF	TGTGCCAGCAGGGACAACTCAGTTAGCAATCAGCCCCAGCATTTT
TRBJ1-5	-	TRBV7-9	few	CASSFTSGNSNQPQHF	TGTGCCAGCAGCTTTACTTCAGGTAACAGCAATCAGCCCCAGCATTTT
TRBJ2-1	TRBD2	TRBV12-5	-	CASGPGLDYINEQFF	TGTGCTAGTGGTCCGGGACTAGATTATATAAATGAGCAGTTCTTC
TRBJ2-7	TRBD2	TRBV4-1	-	CASSQDSGGANTYEQYF	TGCGCCAGCAGCCAAGATTCGGGGGGGGCCAACACCTACGAGCAGTACTTC
TRBJ1-1	-	TRBV27	few	CASSLFRNTEAFF	TGTGCCAGCAGTTTATTTCGGAACACTGAAGCTTTCTTT
TRBJ2-2	TRBD1	TRBV27	-	CATSGTGVNTGELFF	TGTGCCACCTCCGGGACAGGAGTCAACACCGGGGAGCTGTTTTTT
TRBJ1-1	-	TRBV5-6	-	CASRTPSGTEAFF	TGTGCCAGCAGGACACCCAGCGGCACTGAAGCTTTCTTT
TRBJ1-1	-	TRBV3-1/TRBV3-2	-	CASSQSGLTEAFF	TGTGCCAGCAGCCAGTCAGGGCTCACTGAAGCTTTCTTT
TRBJ2-5	TRBD1	TRBV29-1	few	CSVDWDRNQETQYF	TGCAGCGTTGATTGGGACAGGAACCAAGAGACCCAGTACTTC
TRBJ2-1	-	TRBV23-1	-	CASSQSSGDGEQFF	TGCGCCAGCAGTCAATCTTCAGGGGACGGTGAGCAGTTCTTC
TRBJ2-2	-	TRBV2	-	CASSVDSQNTGELFF	TGTGCCAGCAGTGTCGACAGCCAAAACACCGGGGAGCTGTTTTTT
TRBJ1-4	-	TRBV6-5	-	CASSYSSHSVEKLFF	TGTGCCAGCAGTTACTCGAGTCACTCTGTAGAAAAACTGTTTTTT
TRBJ2-5	TRBD2	TRBV19	many	CASSWGASGSETQYF	TGTGCCAGCAGCTGGGGGGCTAGCGGGAGTGAGACCCAGTACTTC
TRBJ1-1	-	TRBV10-1	-	CASSESQGRLAFF	TGCGCCAGCAGTGAGTCGCAGGGGCGCCTCGCTTTCTTT
TRBJ1-6	-	TRBV5-1	few	CASSSQDNSPLHF	TGCGCCAGCAGCTCCCAGGATAATTCACCCCTCCACTTT
TRBJ1-2	-	TRBV6-5	-	CASSYWQGPDGYTF	TGTGCCAGCAGTTACTGGCAGGGTCCGGACGGCTACACCTTC
TRBJ1-1	-	TRBV28	-	CASSPPFRDRQAFF	TGTGCCAGCAGTCCGCCTTTCCGTGATAGACAGGCTTTCTTT
TRBJ1-1	-	TRBV11-2	-	CASMSGGGTEAFF	TGTGCCAGCATGAGTGGGGGAGGGACTGAAGCTTTCTTT
TRBJ1-4	-	TRBV30	-	CAGKVSGQPNEKLFF	TGTGCTGGGAAGGTTTCCGGACAGCCTAATGAAAAACTGTTTTTT
TRBJ1-5	TRBD1	TRBV2	-	CASRFTGVNQPQHF	TGTGCCAGCAGATTTACAGGGGTAAATCAGCCCCAGCATTTT
TRBJ1-5	TRBD1	TRBV6-4	-	CASSDSKGQGVGNQPQHF	TGTGCCAGCAGTGACTCGAAGGGACAGGGAGTAGGCAATCAGCCCCAGCATTTT
TRBJ2-1	-	TRBV6-5	once	CASSYSGGPYNEQFF	TGTGCCAGCAGTTACTCGGGGGGGCCTTACAATGAGCAGTTCTTC
TRBJ1-4	TRBD1	TRBV6-2/TRBV6-3	-	CASSPDRGRNEKLFF	TGTGCCAGCAGCCCTGACAGGGGCCGGAATGAAAAACTGTTTTTT
TRBJ1-3	-	TRBV5-4	-	CASSLAIGGNLAGNTIYF	TGTGCCAGCAGCTTGGCTATTGGGGGGAATTTAGCTGGAAACACCATATATTTT
TRBJ1-2	TRBD1	TRBV4-2	-	CASSQVQGANYGYTF	TGTGCCAGCAGCCAAGTCCAGGGGGCAAACTATGGCTACACCTTC
TRBJ1-5	-	TRBV28	-	CASSQTGSYQPQHF	TGTGCCAGCAGCCAAACAGGCTCTTATCAGCCCCAGCATTTT
TRBJ2-1	-	TRBV11-2	-	CASRVAGSNEQFF	TGTGCCAGCAGAGTAGCAGGGTCCAATGAGCAGTTCTTC
TRBJ1-6	-	TRBV19	-	CASSISQGNNSPLHF	TGTGCCAGTAGTATCTCGCAGGGGAATAATTCACCCCTCCACTTT
TRBJ1-2	-	TRBV29-1	-	CSVVFRPRYTF	TGCAGCGTTGTTTTCAGGCCCCGCTACACCTTC
TRBJ1-2	TRBD1	TRBV6-5	few	CASSWDSNYGYTF	TGTGCCAGCAGTTGGGACAGCAACTATGGCTACACCTTC
TRBJ2-3	-	TRBV3-1/TRBV3-2	few	CASRQSTDTQYF	TGTGCCAGCAGACAGTCCACAGATACGCAGTATTTT
TRBJ1-1	TRBD1	TRBV29-1	-	CSVVKDRYEAFF	TGCAGCGTTGTGAAGGACAGGTACGAAGCTTTCTTT
TRBJ1-4	-	TRBV27	-	CASSPKDRRSEKLFF	TGTGCCAGCAGTCCCAAGGATAGAAGGAGTGAAAAACTGTTTTTT
TRBJ1-1	-	TRBV19	-	CASTPRGMNTEAFF	TGTGCCAGTACCCCGCGAGGGATGAACACTGAAGCTTTCTTT
TRBJ1-2	TRBD1	TRBV19	-	CASSPPGQSYGYTF	TGTGCCAGTAGTCCCCCGGGACAGTCCTATGGCTACACCTTC
TRBJ2-1	-	TRBV11-3	-	CASSPGPDRYNEQFF	TGTGCCAGCAGCCCCGGGCCAGACAGATACAATGAGCAGTTCTTC
TRBJ2-3	-	TRBV27	few	CASSSYVGGADTQYF	TGTGCCAGCAGCTCCTATGTAGGGGGTGCAGATACGCAGTATTTT
TRBJ2-1	TRBD1	TRBV18	-	CASSSTGGSYNEQFF	TGTGCCAGCTCATCGACAGGGGGCTCCTACAATGAGCAGTTCTTC
TRBJ2-7	-	TRBV6-5	-	CASSYSRQETYEQYF	TGTGCCAGCAGTTACTCGAGACAGGAGACCTACGAGCAGTACTTC
TRBJ1-5	-	TRBV21-1	-	CASSQERVSQPQHF	TGTGCCAGCAGCCAAGAACGGGTTTCTCAGCCCCAGCATTTT
TRBJ2-2	TRBD1	TRBV27	few	CASRQRQGTTGELFF	TGTGCCAGCAGGCAACGACAGGGAACAACCGGGGAGCTGTTTTTT
TRBJ1-5	-	TRBV27	-	CASTPRGGGGQPQHF	TGTGCCAGCACCCCCAGGGGCGGGGGCGGTCAGCCCCAGCATTTT
TRBJ2-6	TRBD1	TRBV10-3	-	CAISPGAGTGSGANVLTF	TGTGCCATCAGCCCTGGAGCCGGGACAGGGTCCGGGGCCAACGTCCTGACTTTC
TRBJ1-1	TRBD1	TRBV19	-	CASSINRGNTEAFF	TGTGCCAGTAGTATCAACAGGGGCAACACTGAAGCTTTCTTT
TRBJ2-7	TRBD1	TRBV3-1/TRBV3-2	-	CASSLGDRAVDEQYF	TGTGCCAGCAGCCTAGGGGACAGGGCTGTGGACGAGCAGTACTTC
TRBJ1-1	TRBD1	TRBV6-5	few	CASSYSDRGTEAFF	TGTGCCAGCAGTTACTCGGACAGGGGCACTGAAGCTTTCTTT
TRBJ1-3	-	TRBV27	-	CASSPSGTGNTIYF	TGTGCCAGCAGCCCATCGGGGACTGGAAACACCATATATTTT